This TCR beta chain emerged from a study of breast tumors, draining lymph nodes, adjacent tissues (dated by TCRdb to about 2016). Regarding the complete study: Breast cancer patients provided tumor, adjacent nontumor tissue and axillary lymph nodes, and the study compared the TCR beta repertoires across these three sources. In human breast cancer, the study set out to evaluate how tumor, surrounding tissue and draining lymph node repertoires relate to one another and whether T cells may move between these sites.

The study at large found these results: Tumor and nontumor tissue repertoires were significantly more similar in luminal-like than in basal-like breast cancer. The conclusion that tumor T cells originate in lymph nodes was framed as consistent with a hypothesis rather than directly demonstrated. Tumor T-cell repertoires showed less diversity than lymph node repertoires and more diversity than nontumor tissue repertoires, and tumor T-cell repertoires showed preferential V and J gene usage. The data were considered consistent with the idea that most tumor T cells come from the lymph node and then expand in tumor tissue.

Reads for this sample came from an Illumina HiSeq 2000. Multiplex PCR amplification was used to build the TCR beta chain libraries. The amplified TCR beta chain products were analyzed by high-throughput sequencing. TCRdb passed the public sequencing reads through fastp at Q25 and MiXCR, retaining productive beta sequences. One record per CDR3 amino acid sequence lists the most common genes and DNA. Here the sample has about 100,000 distinct CDR3 sequences; approximately 22% occur a single time. 1% to 1.5% of the sample goes to the ten largest clones. At the junction V is shortened by 8 bases and J by 1 base, with 17 bases in between. Looking up the germline V gene (reference sequence) yields CDR1 MNHNY and CDR2 SVGAGI. Inclusive of the bounding cysteine and phenylalanine, the CDR3 is 16 residues long. Only the CDR3 portion is preserved as DNA: 48 bases, with reading frame beginning at the first base.

Lymph node samples were obtained from the axillary draining lymph nodes of breast cancer patients. Worth noting for this clonotype: The clone's antigen remains unknown. There are no base qualities to consult, and no much larger clone falls within one base.

The clonotype originates from a female donor with breast cancer. Some clones in this sample may be carry-over from other donors' samples. This chain joins TRBV6-6 to TRBJ2-2; a confident D gene designation cannot be given. Sequencing used axillary lymph node tissue. The sequenced DNA is TGTGCCAGCCGAGGTGTCGAGCTATTGAACACCGGGGAGCTGTTTTTT. Translation gives CASRGVELLNTGELFF.